Following are 25 T cell receptor beta chains from one sample sequenced in a study of TIL therapy for anti-PD-1-resistant metastatic lung cancer. Specified time point: pre-treatment sample, taken before nivolumab and TIL therapy. Most excised metastases sampled were pleural nodules or supraclavicular lymph nodes. Sequencing used immunoSEQ v3. TCRdb's table, derived via immunoSEQ multiplex PCR, lists solely in-frame clones and lacks some. The sample lists 20,000 to 30,000 clones, 63% seen once, with 15% to 20% in the top ten. The sequencing used tumor tissue, collected at baseline. These receptors came from a woman aged 30 to 85 with non-small cell lung cancer.

The gene calls are TRBV15 and TRBJ1-4, with D maybe TRBD1 (6 bases). V lost 5 bases and J 8 bases, leaving 15 bases between the germline ends. The germline CDR1 and CDR2 sequences are LNHNV and YYDKDF (reference sequence). The CDR3 has 14 residues. CDR3 region: CATSGGAGVEKLFF. CDR3 nucleotides: TGTGCCACCAGCGGGGGGGCGGGGGTGGAAAAACTGTTTTTT.

CDR3 loop: CASSTGTGAYGYTF. DNA of the CDR3: TGTGCCAGTAGTACCGGGACAGGGGCCTATGGCTACACCTTC. The V call is TRBV19, the J call TRBJ1-2, with 10 bases fitting TRBD1. This CDR3 has 14 residues. The V gene end was trimmed by 4 bases and the J gene end by 4 bases; junction bases not matched to a gene: 3. Germline CDR1 is LNHDA and CDR2 is SQIVND (reference sequence).

The rearrangement joins TRBV5-1 to TRBJ2-7; 9 nucleotides align to TRBD2. The CDR3 length is 14 residues. The junction had 8 bases not matched to a gene; V was cut back by 7 bases and J by 3 bases. Germline V gene sequence: CDR1 SGHRS, CDR2 YFSETQ. The DNA for the CDR3 is TGCGCCAGCTCGAGGCTAGCGGGAAACTACGAGCAGTACTTC. This encodes CASSRLAGNYEQYF.

In this sample, this clone is medium-sized. The V call is TRBV5-4, the J call TRBJ1-3, with TRBD1 matching over 8 bases. Trimming took 0 bases from V and 4 from J; bases not matched to a gene: 3. The germline gives CDR1 SGHNT, CDR2 YYREEE (reference sequence). This CDR3 comprises 15 residues. The CDR3 bases are TGTGCCAGCAGCTTGGGACAGGGGACCGGAAACACCATATATTTT. This encodes CASSLGQGTGNTIYF.

This chain uses TRBV7-8 with TRBJ2-5; possible D gene TRBD1, 6 bases. Trimming shortened V by 2 bases and J by 4 bases, and 11 bases separated the two germline ends. This CDR3 contains 14 residues. Germline-derived CDR1 and CDR2 are SGHVS and FQNEAQ. CDR3 in DNA: TGTGCCAGCAGCTTAATATTGACAGGAGAGACCCAGTACTTC. This sequence encodes CASSLILTGETQYF.

This clone was counted a few times. The chain recombines TRBV27 with TRBJ2-7; 9 bases are a match to TRBD1. This CDR3 is 16 amino acids long. Germline values: CDR1 MNHEY, CDR2 SMNVEV (reference sequence). V lost 5 bases to trimming and J lost 7 bases; unmatched junction nucleotides: 15. In nucleotides, the CDR3 is TGTGCCAGCAGTAAAGCTACCGGGACAGGGTATCATGAGCAGTACTTC. This codes for CASSKATGTGYHEQYF.

This chain connects TRBV5-1 to TRBJ2-3; 9 bases map to TRBD2. After removal of 0 bases from V and 5 bases from J, the junction contained 7 bases not matched to a gene. Germline V gives CDR1 SGHRS, CDR2 YFSETQ. The CDR3 is 16 amino acids. The CDR3: CASSLGVAGAGDTQYF. The CDR3 bases are TGCGCCAGCAGCTTGGGGGTAGCGGGAGCTGGAGATACGCAGTATTTT.

The chain recombines TRBV30 with TRBJ2-3, with 8 positions matching TRBD2. The V and J ends lost 0 bases and 2 bases, in that order; junction bases with no gene match: 4. Germline CDR1 is GTSNPN and CDR2 is SVGIG (reference sequence). CDR3 length: 15 residues. Here the CDR3 DNA reads TGTGCCTGGAGTGTGCTAGCGGGCCCCACAGATACGCAGTATTTT. The encoded protein is CAWSVLAGPTDTQYF.

This clone showed up many times. The rearrangement uses TRBV4-2 and TRBJ1-5; D is unresolved. The CDR3 extends over 14 amino acids. The germline V gene encodes CDR1 LGHNA and CDR2 YNFKEQ. V lost 1 base, J lost 8 bases, and 12 bases lay in between. The CDR3 sequence: CASSQGEGMEPQHF. CDR3 DNA: TGTGCCAGCAGCCAAGGAGAGGGAATGGAGCCCCAGCATTTT.

The chain combines TRBV5-1 with TRBJ1-2; no clear D. The CDR3 is made up of 14 amino acids. Germline CDR1 SGHRS, CDR2 YFSETQ. Trimming removed 4 bases from V and 8 bases from J, with 18 bases in between. CDR3 coding DNA: TGCGCCAGCAGCCAAGATCGACTAACGGGCGGCTACACCTTC. Amino acids: CASSQDRLTGGYTF.

This rearrangement joins TRBV11-3 to TRBJ1-2; 9 bases map to TRBD1. The CDR3 spans 15 residues. Germline V gives CDR1 SGHNT, CDR2 YENEEA. J gave up 8 bases and V 4 bases, and 11 bases lay outside the gene matches. The CDR3 DNA reads as TGTGCCAGCAGCTCCTTGGGGACAGGGAATTACGGCTACACCTTC. Its protein product is CASSSLGTGNYGYTF. Full variable domain (remainder filled in from reference TRBV11-3 and TRBJ1-2): EAGVVQSPRYKIIEKKQPVAFWCNPISGHNTLYWYLQNLGQGPELLIRYENEEAVDDSQLPKDRFSAERLKGVDSTLKIQPAELGDSAVYLCASSSLGTGNYGYTFGSGTRLTVV.

The rearrangement links TRBV6-5 to TRBJ2-2; D is tentatively TRBD1 or TRBD2 (5 bases each). The CDR3 is made up of 14 amino acids. Germline values: CDR1 MNHEY, CDR2 SVGAGI. V lost 4 bases to trimming and J lost 3 bases, with 9 bases between them. The CDR3 reads CASSLGVDTGELFF. DNA of the CDR3: TGTGCCAGCAGTTTGGGGGTCGACACCGGGGAGCTGTTTTTT.

The rearrangement links TRBV6-5 to TRBJ1-2; D is undetermined. The CDR3 is 12 amino acids. Trimming removed 5 bases at V and 4 bases at J, with 8 bases between. The germline V gene encodes CDR1 MNHEY and CDR2 SVGAGI. DNA of the CDR3: TGTGCCAGCAGTGATAACACCTATGGCTACACCTTC. Amino acids: CASSDNTYGYTF.

This clone has only one observation. V gene TRBV5-1 combines with J gene TRBJ1-4; D unresolved. This CDR3 has 16 residues. V lost 5 bases and J lost 2, with 16 bases in between. In germline, CDR1 is SGHRS, CDR2 YFSETQ. CDR3 sequence reads: CASSSNLLATNEKLFF. CDR3 nucleotide sequence: TGCGCCAGCAGTTCGAACCTTCTTGCCACTAATGAAAAACTGTTTTTT.

V usage is TRBV12-5 and J usage is TRBJ2-1, with a tentative D call TRBD2 (5 bases). Germline loops: CDR1 LGHNT, CDR2 FRNRAP. CDR3 length: 13 residues. The V end lost 1 base, the J end lost 9 bases, and 10 bases lay between the germline ends. CDR3 protein: CASGLGEGGEQFF. For the CDR3, the DNA is TGTGCTAGTGGTTTGGGAGAGGGCGGTGAGCAGTTCTTC.

To note about this clone: As the CDR3 is not closed by the conserved phenylalanine or tryptophan, this likely results from a read error. Because the CDR3's place on the DNA is in doubt, the DNA is left out and the CDR3 is given as listed by TCRdb. This chain uses TRBV12-2 with TRBJ2-7; the table calls TRBD2, which could not be checked here. TRBV12-2 corresponds to a pseudogene. With termini counted, the CDR3 has 14 amino acids. CDR3 loop: CASRLAHLNEALLC.

Of note for this clone: Other DNA sequences in this sample translate to the same CDR3. The chain joins TRBV5-1 to TRBJ2-3; D not certain. This CDR3 region has 14 residues. Per germline, CDR1 SGHRS and CDR2 YFSETQ. V lost 5 bases to trimming and J lost 1 base, with 11 bases between them. The CDR3 DNA is TGCGCCAGCAGTCTCGGACGAGGCACAGATACGCAGTATTTT. Protein sequence: CASSLGRGTDTQYF.

The chain links TRBV6-5 to TRBJ2-7; 11 nucleotides match TRBD2. Looked up from germline, CDR1 is MNHEY and CDR2 is SVGAGI. V dropped 8 bases and J dropped 5; count of bases not matched to a gene: 8. The CDR3 has 14 residues. CDR3 region: CASYSGRALNEQYF. The CDR3, as DNA: TGTGCCAGCTATAGCGGGAGGGCCCTTAACGAGCAGTACTTC.

The rearrangement uses TRBV5-6 and TRBJ2-1; 8 bases fit TRBD1. The ends lost 3 bases at V and 6 bases at J; junction bases unmatched: 14. CDR1 and CDR2 from the germline V gene are SGHDT and YYEEEE. CDR3 length: 17 amino acids. CDR3 coding DNA: TGTGCCAGCAGCTGGGGCCCAGGGGGCGGGGTTGGCAATGAGCAGTTCTTC. Translation gives CASSWGPGGGVGNEQFF.

The CDR3 DNA reads as TGTGCCAGTCGCACGAGAGGCTACACCGGGGAGCTGTTTTTT. This encodes CASRTRGYTGELFF. V usage is TRBV19 and J usage is TRBJ2-2; D uncertain. The CDR3 length is 14 residues. V was cut by 8 bases and J by 3 bases, with 13 bases left in between. The V gene's germline CDR1 is LNHDA and CDR2 SQIVND (reference sequence).

The rearrangement joins TRBV19 to TRBJ1-2; D call uncertain. V shed 7 bases and J shed 0 bases, with 15 bases lying between them. In germline, CDR1 is LNHDA, CDR2 SQIVND (reference sequence). CDR3 size: 15 residues. CDR3 loop: CASTTSGMANYGYTF. CDR3 nucleotides: TGTGCCAGTACCACATCCGGCATGGCTAACTATGGCTACACCTTC.

The chain links TRBV11-2 to TRBJ2-2; perhaps TRBD1 as D (5 bases). CDR1 and CDR2 (germline): SGHAT, FQNNGV. The CDR3 is made up of 14 amino acids. Trimming stripped 3 bases from V and 6 bases from J, with 11 bases between. Written as DNA, the CDR3 is TGTGCCAGCAGCTTCCGGGTGGGGCCCGGGGAGCTGTTTTTT. This encodes CASSFRVGPGELFF.

The rearrangement links TRBV30 to TRBJ1-2; D is undetermined. Deletions cut 4 bases from V and 8 bases from J, with 11 bases between. Germline CDR1 GTSNPN, CDR2 SVGIG (reference sequence). CDR3 length equals 11 residues. The CDR3 nucleotides read TGTGCCTGGAAACTCCCAGAGGGCTACACCTTC. Its translation: CAWKLPEGYTF.

This sequence joins TRBV12-5 and TRBJ2-7; 8 nucleotides match TRBD1. The CDR3 contains 14 residues. Trimming removed 1 base from V and 3 bases from J; junction bases left unmatched: 2. Germline CDR1 LGHNT, CDR2 FRNRAP. As DNA, the CDR3 is TGTGCTAGTGGTTTGGGACAGGGGTACTACGAGCAGTACTTC. Its translation: CASGLGQGYYEQYF.

J is TRBJ1-5 and V is TRBV29-1; TRBD1 matches 8 bases. Losses at the gene ends were 4 bases for V and 4 bases for J; bases not matched to a gene: 3. The CDR3 spans 13 residues. CDR1 is SQVTM and CDR2 is ANQGSEA in the germline V gene. The CDR3 spells CSVGGQGNQPQHF. The CDR3, as DNA: TGCAGCGTTGGTGGACAGGGTAATCAGCCCCAGCATTTT. Full variable domain (rest looked up from reference TRBV29-1 and TRBJ1-5): SAVISQKPSRDICQRGTSLTIQCQVDSQVTMMFWYRQQPGQSLTLIATANQGSEATYESGFVIDKFPISRPNLTFSTLTVSNMSPEDSSIYLCSVGGQGNQPQHFGDGTRLSIL.